This T cell receptor (beta chain) was observed in a study of blood T cell repertoires in COVID-19. Study summary: From T cells, B-cell-depleted T cells, or PBMCs came the material, which was cDNA or gDNA.

Methods used by the authors: Nucleated cell counts were estimated from reference gene primer amplification. Method: immunoSEQ multiplex PCR; TCRdb's copy keeps in-frame clones and lacks some. The DNA gave D and trimming, while V, J and clone size come from that table. The sample lists 240,000 or so clones, roughly 80% occurring once. This clone was observed once. Germline assignment: CDR1 MNHEY and CDR2 SVGAGI. The CDR3 has 11 residues. With 5 bases clipped from V and 9 bases from J, the junction kept 3 bases outside the gene matches. J is TRBJ2-7 and V is TRBV6-5; 8 bases line up with TRBD1. The receptor was derived from a woman older than 75 with acute or convalescent COVID-19. Sequenced: peripheral blood. CDR3 loop: CASSTGGLQYF. CDR3 nucleotide sequence: TGTGCCAGCAGTACAGGGGGTCTGCAGTACTTC.